What follows are 9 T cell receptor beta chains derived from one specimen sequenced in a study of PD-1 blockade in mismatch repair-deficient tumors. Sequencing was performed with immunoSEQ multiplex PCR; in TCRdb, only in-frame clones are kept and a portion is missing. The sample has roughly 38,000 clones, over 80% seen once. Material: PBMCs, obtained approximately 41 weeks after starting pembrolizumab. The receptors derive from an adult with mismatch repair-deficient cancer.

This clone was counted only a few times. The gene calls are TRBV7-2 and TRBJ2-7; 13 bases align to TRBD2. Germline CDR1 reads SGHTA; CDR2 reads FQGNSA. The CDR3 loop spans 15 amino acids. V lost 4 bases and J lost 3; bases outside the gene matches: 3. CDR3 sequence reads: CASSSGLAGVYEQYF. CDR3 bases: TGTGCCAGCAGCTCCGGACTAGCGGGAGTCTACGAGCAGTACTTC. The full variable domain, with the rest looked up from reference TRBV7-2 and TRBJ2-7, is GAGVSQSPSNKVTEKGKDVELRCDPISGHTALYWYRQSLGQGLEFLIYFQGNSAPDKSGLPSDRFSAERTGGSVSTLTIQRTQQEDSAVYLCASSSGLAGVYEQYFGPGTRLTVT.

The gene calls are TRBV10-1 and TRBJ1-6; D gene unclear. The CDR3 is 18 amino acids. Germline loops: CDR1 WNHNN, CDR2 SYGVQD (reference sequence). V lost 5 bases and J 0 bases, leaving 17 bases between the germline ends. The DNA of the CDR3 is TGCGCCAGCAGTCTTTGGGGAGAGGCGAGCTCCTATAATTCACCCCTCCACTTT. Amino acids: CASSLWGEASSYNSPLHF.

The J gene is TRBJ2-3, the V gene TRBV28; the match to TRBD2 covers 7 bases. CDR3 length: 16 residues. Germline-derived CDR1 and CDR2 are MDHEN and SYDVKM. Trimming cost V 11 bases and J 4 bases; bases outside gene matches: 18. CDR3 nucleotide sequence: TGTGCCCCGACAGAAAAGGGGAGGGTCAGGGCAGATACGCAGTATTTT. As protein: CAPTEKGRVRADTQYF.

As for this clone: Other nucleotide sequences in the sample specify the same CDR3. The chain recombines TRBV30 with TRBJ2-1; weak D call: TRBD1 (5 bases). V lost 2 bases and J 0 bases, leaving 17 bases between the germline ends. The CDR3 runs 17 residues. Looked up from germline, CDR1 is GTSNPN and CDR2 is SVGIG (reference sequence). The CDR3 DNA reads TGTGCCTGGAGTACACTTTATAGGGGTCGCTCCTACAATGAGCAGTTCTTC. Translated, it gives CAWSTLYRGRSYNEQFF.

The V and J genes are TRBV15 and TRBJ2-1; a possible D gene is TRBD2 (5 bases). V was cut by 0 bases and J by 2 bases, with 8 bases left in between. This CDR3 contains 15 residues. Germline CDR1 LNHNV, CDR2 YYDKDF (reference sequence). The CDR3 DNA reads TGTGCCACCAGCAGAGATCCGGGGACCTACAATGAGCAGTTCTTC. This encodes CATSRDPGTYNEQFF.

This chain links TRBV5-4 with TRBJ1-1, with 7 bases matching TRBD1. The CDR3 totals 13 residues. Germline V gene data show CDR1 as SGHNT and CDR2 as YYREEE (reference sequence). J lost 1 base, V lost 5 bases, and 2 bases had no gene match. The CDR3 nucleotides are TGTGCCAGCAGTTGGGACAGGAACACTGAAGCTTTCTTT. Protein sequence: CASSWDRNTEAFF.

V usage is TRBV7-9 and J usage is TRBJ2-2, with TRBD1 identical over 9 bases. The CDR3 has 16 amino acids. V dropped 6 bases and J dropped 0; count of bases not matched to a gene: 5. CDR1 is SEHNR, CDR2 FQNEAQ, per germline (reference sequence). CDR3 bases: TGTGCCAGCAGGCCAAGACAGGGGGCGAACACCGGGGAGCTGTTTTTT. It yields the protein CASRPRQGANTGELFF.

J is TRBJ2-5 and V is TRBV11-2; maybe TRBD2 (5 bases). CDR1 is SGHAT, CDR2 FQNNGV, per germline. The V and J ends lost 7 bases and 1 base respectively, with 10 bases between them. There are 13 residues in the CDR3. Here the CDR3 reads CASTLGVQETQYF. The CDR3, as DNA: TGTGCCAGCACCCTCGGGGTCCAAGAGACCCAGTACTTC.

V is TRBV7-2 and J is TRBJ1-1, with unresolved D. V dropped 1 base and J dropped 7 bases, with 10 bases sitting between them. Germline V gives CDR1 SGHTA, CDR2 FQGNSA. This CDR3 region has 13 residues. The CDR3 reads CASSLVPRIEAFF. For the CDR3, the DNA is TGTGCCAGCAGCTTAGTCCCTAGGATTGAAGCTTTCTTT.